The text below deals with one T cell receptor beta chain. The length of the CDR3 is 14 residues. V shed 6 bases and J 4 bases; nucleotides not matched to a gene: 5. The germline V gene has CDR1 PRHDT and CDR2 FYEKMQ (reference sequence). Data came from immunoSEQ multiplex PCR; TCRdb stores just in-frame clones and leaves some out. This table has approximately 82,000 clones, 90% to 95% appearing once. This sample was included in a study of control samples from healthy donors and cancer patients. The specimen was blood. V gene TRBV13 combines with J gene TRBJ2-1; 8 bases are shared with TRBD1. This clonotype originated in a woman between 18 and 29 years old in good health. The CDR3 region is CASRGQDLYNEQFF. CDR3 DNA sequence: TGTGCCAGCAGGGGACAGGACCTATACAATGAGCAGTTCTTC.